Presented here are 7 T cell receptor beta chains from one specimen sequenced in a study of control samples from healthy donors and cancer patients. Clones were sequenced by immunoSEQ multiplex PCR, and TCRdb holds only the in-frame ones, with some missing. The table has approximately 82,000 clones, approximately 89% seen once. The sequenced sample was blood. The receptors come from a man aged 45-65 years in good health.

The rearrangement uses TRBV3-1 (or the pseudogene TRBV3-2) and TRBJ2-2, with 7 nucleotides matching TRBD1. This CDR3 region has 16 residues. V shed 4 bases and J 7 bases; nucleotides not matched to a gene: 12. CDR1 is LGHDT and CDR2 is YNNKEL in the germline V gene (reference sequence). CDR3 DNA: TGTGCCAGCAGCCCTCTTGACAGGGCGTCGGGCGGGGAGCTGTTTTTT. Encoded protein: CASSPLDRASGGELFF.

V gene TRBV19 combines with J gene TRBJ1-2; 7 bases align to TRBD1. J gave up 4 bases and V 8 bases, and 4 bases lay outside the gene matches. The CDR3 contains 12 residues. Germline CDR1 LNHDA, CDR2 SQIVND (reference sequence). The CDR3 DNA reads as TGTGCCAGTGCTAACAGGGGCTATGGCTACACCTTC. It codes for CASANRGYGYTF. Full variable domain (remainder filled in from reference TRBV19 and TRBJ1-2): DGGITQSPKYLFRKEGQNVTLSCEQNLNHDAMYWYRQDPGQGLRLIYYSQIVNDFQKGDIAEGYSVSREKKESFPLTVTSAQKNPTAFYLCASANRGYGYTFGSGTRLTVV.

The gene calls are TRBV9 and TRBJ2-2, with a possible D match to TRBD2 (6 bases). The V gene lost 0 bases and the J gene lost 0 bases, with 6 bases spanning the gap. Germline assignment: CDR1 SGDLS and CDR2 YYNGEE. CDR3 length: 15 residues. CDR3 region: CASSVVAANTGELFF. In DNA, the CDR3 is TGTGCCAGCAGCGTAGTAGCGGCGAACACCGGGGAGCTGTTTTTT.

The chain uses TRBV7-9 and TRBJ1-2; TRBD1 might be the D (5 bases). With 3 bases removed from V and 6 bases from J, the gap between germline ends came to 11 bases. CDR1 is SEHNR, CDR2 FQNEAQ, per germline (reference sequence). The CDR3 extends over 13 amino acids. CDR3 bases: TGTGCCAGCAGCTTCGAGGAGGGACATGGCTACACCTTC. Translation: CASSFEEGHGYTF.

The rearrangement links TRBV7-2 to TRBJ2-3, with 12 bases aligning to TRBD2. V lost 5 bases to trimming and J lost 3 bases; unmatched junction nucleotides: 6. The CDR3 sequence is 16 residues long. Per the germline V gene, CDR1 is SGHTA and CDR2 is FQGNSA. The DNA for the CDR3 is TGTGCCAGCAGCCGCTATGGACTAGCGGGAACAGATACGCAGTATTTT. Translating gives CASSRYGLAGTDTQYF.

The rearrangement joins TRBV24-1 to TRBJ2-1, with 10 positions matching TRBD2. Germline lookup yields CDR1 KGHDR and CDR2 SFDVKD. This CDR3 comprises 16 residues. Losses at the gene ends were 4 bases for V and 5 bases for J; bases not matched to a gene: 7. The CDR3 DNA reads TGTGCCACCAGTGACACCGGGACTAGCGCTGACAATGAGCAGTTCTTC. This sequence encodes CATSDTGTSADNEQFF.

The rearrangement uses TRBV5-6 and TRBJ1-1; D is unclear. In germline, CDR1 is SGHDT, CDR2 YYEEEE. Trimming cost V 4 bases and J 4 bases, with 20 bases left between them. The CDR3 contains 16 residues. The chain's CDR3 is CASSTTGRAFGTEAFF. DNA of the CDR3: TGTGCCAGCAGCACCACGGGGAGGGCGTTTGGCACTGAAGCTTTCTTT.